The 26 T cell receptor beta chains listed next were all sequenced from one sample in a study of cytomegalovirus exposure and HLA in healthy donors. Primers included in the PCR were 60 Vbeta and 13 Jbeta primers. TCRdb's copy holds only in-frame clones and misses some; the assay was immunoSEQ multiplex PCR. The sample lists around 150,000 clones; roughly 84% were seen once. Sequencing used PBMCs. These receptors came from a boy younger than 10 in good health and CMV-seronegative.

The V gene is TRBV7-2, the J gene TRBJ1-2; 10 bases are shared with TRBD1. J lost 4 bases, V lost 5 bases, and 7 bases had no gene match. The CDR3 runs to 15 residues. Germline CDR1 reads SGHTA; CDR2 reads FQGNSA. CDR3 sequence (DNA): TGTGCCAGCAGCCCGAGACAGGGGGCGATCTATGGCTACACCTTC. Translation: CASSPRQGAIYGYTF.

In its sample, this clone was seen once. The V gene is TRBV29-1, the J gene TRBJ2-7; 11 nucleotides align to TRBD1. In germline, CDR1 is SQVTM, CDR2 ANQGSEA. J gave up 3 bases and V 7 bases, and 20 bases lay outside the gene matches. This CDR3 spans 18 amino acids. The CDR3 nucleotides read TGCAGCGCTCGGATGGGACAGGGGGGATTAGCGGGCGGCTACGAGCAGTACTTC. This codes for CSARMGQGGLAGGYEQYF.

The chain couples TRBV6-5 to TRBJ1-2; no clear D gene. Germline loops: CDR1 MNHEY, CDR2 SVGAGI. This CDR3 has 13 residues. Trimming stripped 6 bases from V and 8 bases from J, with 16 bases between. Here the CDR3 reads CASSLLLSWGYTF. CDR3 DNA: TGTGCCAGCAGCCTACTCTTGAGCTGGGGCTACACCTTC.

The V and J genes are TRBV4-3 and TRBJ2-2; D ambiguous. The germline V gene has CDR1 LGHNA and CDR2 YSLEER. The CDR3 extends over 16 amino acids. V dropped 2 bases and J dropped 5 bases, with 15 bases sitting between them. The CDR3: CASSQLARVPTGELFF. CDR3 DNA: TGCGCCAGCAGCCAATTGGCACGGGTACCGACCGGGGAGCTGTTTTTT.

This clone appeared a few times. This rearrangement joins TRBV21-1 to TRBJ1-4; the table's D gene call, TRBD1, was not cross checked with the DNA. TRBV21-1 is termed a pseudogene. The CDR3 totals 15 residues. CDR3 nucleotide sequence: TGTGCCAGCAGCCAACAGGGGGGGGTTAATGAAAAACTGTTTTTT. This sequence encodes CASSQQGGVNEKLFF.

This clone was seen a single time. V and J are TRBV2 and TRBJ2-3; D possibly corresponds to TRBD1 (6 bases). This CDR3 spans 14 amino acids. V was clipped by 6 bases and J by 2 bases, with 12 bases between them. The germline CDR1 and CDR2 sequences are SNHLY and FYNNEI. CDR3 protein: CASSRGHATDTQYF. CDR3 sequence (DNA): TGTGCCAGCAGCCGGGGACACGCCACAGATACGCAGTATTTT.

The chain recombines TRBV10-3 with TRBJ1-2; a weak D match, TRBD1 (6 bases). V lost 6 bases to trimming and J lost 2 bases, with 10 bases between them. CDR3 size: 13 residues. Germline CDR1 ENHRY, CDR2 SYGVKD. The CDR3 DNA reads as TGTGCCATCAGACAGGGTTGGAACTATGGCTACACCTTC. This encodes CAIRQGWNYGYTF.

This clone was seen only a few times. The chain employs TRBV11-2 and TRBJ2-1; 12 nucleotides align to TRBD1. This CDR3 has 17 residues. CDR1 is SGHAT, CDR2 FQNNGV, per germline. V dropped 4 bases and J dropped 1; count of bases not matched to a gene: 5. CDR3: CASSSRDRGQSYNEQFF. DNA for the CDR3: TGTGCCAGCAGCTCCCGGGACAGGGGGCAATCCTACAATGAGCAGTTCTTC.

The DNA of the CDR3 is TGTGCCAGCACCTTCTCAGGGGCCCCGTACGAGCAGTACTTC. This gives the protein CASTFSGAPYEQYF. The chain recombines TRBV28 with TRBJ2-7, with D tentatively TRBD1 (6 bases). The V end lost 7 bases, the J end lost 4 bases, and 17 bases lay between the germline ends. This CDR3 is 14 amino acids long. Germline CDR1 and CDR2: MDHEN and SYDVKM.

V usage is TRBV4-2 and J usage is TRBJ2-7; 9 nucleotides line up with TRBD1. The length of the CDR3 is 15 residues. Losses at the gene ends were 0 bases for V and 1 base for J; bases not matched to a gene: 1. The germline CDR1 and CDR2 sequences are LGHNA and YNFKEQ. In DNA form, the CDR3 reads TGTGCCAGCAGCCAAGAACAGGGGGCATCCTACGAGCAGTACTTC. The encoded protein is CASSQEQGASYEQYF.

The CDR3 protein is CASSFPGQDSGANVLTF. The CDR3 nucleotides are TGTGCCAGCAGCTTCCCGGGACAGGACTCTGGGGCCAACGTCCTGACTTTC. The V call is TRBV7-9, the J call TRBJ2-6, with 8 bases aligning to TRBD1. The J segment lost 0 bases and the V segment lost 3 bases, leaving 4 bases of the junction unmatched. The CDR3 length is 17 residues. The germline V gene has CDR1 SEHNR and CDR2 FQNEAQ (reference sequence).

CDR3 amino acids: CASSVRGYEQYF. In DNA form, the CDR3 reads TGTGCCAGCAGTGTTCGAGGCTACGAGCAGTACTTC. This chain links TRBV2 with TRBJ2-7; D unclear. In germline, CDR1 is SNHLY, CDR2 FYNNEI. The CDR3 extends over 12 amino acids. V lost 4 bases and J lost 3, with 7 bases in between.

The V and J genes are TRBV2 and TRBJ2-1; TRBD1 might be the D (6 bases). The V end was cut by 6 bases, the J end by 1 base, with 13 bases between. There are 15 residues in the CDR3. The germline gives CDR1 SNHLY, CDR2 FYNNEI. CDR3 region: CASSVGQSSYNEQFF. Written as DNA, the CDR3 is TGTGCCAGCAGCGTCGGACAGTCGTCCTACAATGAGCAGTTCTTC. Using reference TRBV2 and TRBJ2-1 for the parts outside the CDR3, the full variable domain is EPEVTQTPSHQVTQMGQEVILRCVPISNHLYFYWYRQILGQKVEFLVSFYNNEISEKSEIFDDQFSVERPDGSNFTLKIRSTKLEDSAMYFCASSVGQSSYNEQFFGPGTRLTVL.

The chain employs TRBV11-2 and TRBJ1-2, with 7 bases matching TRBD1. The CDR3 has 14 amino acids. The ends lost 5 bases at V and 8 bases at J; junction bases unmatched: 11. Germline loops: CDR1 SGHAT, CDR2 FQNNGV. The DNA for the CDR3 is TGTGCCAGCAGCCTAGCCAGGACAGGAGTCGGCTACACCTTC. Translated, it gives CASSLARTGVGYTF.

CDR3 sequence: CASSRTANQPQHF. The CDR3 DNA is TGTGCCAGCAGTAGGACAGCAAATCAGCCCCAGCATTTT. This chain joins TRBV6-4 and TRBJ1-5; possible D gene TRBD1, 6 bases. Trimming shortened V by 5 bases and J by 4 bases, and 9 bases separated the two germline ends. The CDR3 runs 13 residues. The germline V gene has CDR1 MRHNA and CDR2 SNTAGT.

The chain combines TRBV11-2 with TRBJ1-2, with TRBD1 matching over 8 bases. Germline trimming cut 0 bases from V and 7 bases from J; bases unmatched to any gene: 10. Germline V lookup: CDR1 SGHAT, CDR2 FQNNGV. CDR3 length: 16 residues. This CDR3 reads CASSLDLAGGPSGYTF. The CDR3 nucleotides read TGTGCCAGCAGCTTAGATCTGGCAGGGGGCCCGTCTGGCTACACCTTC.

The chain combines TRBV7-7 with TRBJ2-7; D call uncertain. V shed 5 bases and J shed 7 bases, with 21 bases lying between them. Germline V gene lookup returns CDR1 SSHAT and CDR2 FNYEAQ (reference sequence). The CDR3 is 15 amino acids. The chain's CDR3 is CASSPNSGRSEEQYF. In nucleotides, the CDR3 is TGTGCCAGCAGCCCAAACTCCGGCCGTTCGGAGGAGCAGTACTTC. The complete variable domain, with remaining parts taken from reference TRBV7-7 and TRBJ2-7, reads GAGVSQSPRYKVTKRGQDVTLRCDPISSHATLYWYQQALGQGPEFLTYFNYEAQPDKSGLPSDRFSAERPEGSISTLTIQRTEQRDSAMYRCASSPNSGRSEEQYFGPGTRLTVT.

The chain is built from TRBV28 and TRBJ1-5; D gene unclear. The CDR3 is 12 residues long. The V end lost 6 bases, the J end lost 6 bases, and 9 bases lay between the germline ends. CDR1 is MDHEN and CDR2 is SYDVKM in the germline V gene. CDR3 loop: CASSPPGQPQHF. CDR3 sequence (DNA): TGTGCCAGCAGCCCGCCCGGTCAGCCCCAGCATTTT.

The CDR3 sequence is CASTDPGDTQYF. CDR3 DNA sequence: TGTGCCAGCACCGATCCCGGTGATACGCAGTATTTT. The V call is TRBV27, the J call TRBJ2-3; D is undetermined. With 7 bases removed from V and 6 bases from J, the gap between germline ends came to 11 bases. Germline V lookup: CDR1 MNHEY, CDR2 SMNVEV (reference sequence). The length of the CDR3 is 12 residues.

There are a few counts of this clone. The chain is built from TRBV7-9 and TRBJ2-7, with 7 bases aligning to TRBD2. The CDR3 is made up of 16 amino acids. Looked up from germline, CDR1 is SEHNR and CDR2 is FQNEAQ (reference sequence). V shed 1 base and J 6 bases; nucleotides not matched to a gene: 12. Here the CDR3 DNA reads TGTGCCAGCAGCTTAGTCTTGGGAGGGCCCCTCATCGAGCAGTACTTC. It is translated as CASSLVLGGPLIEQYF.

The chain joins TRBV10-3 to TRBJ1-1; D is uncertain. The germline V and J ends were trimmed by 2 bases and 0 bases, with 7 bases remaining between them. The CDR3 consists of 14 residues. CDR1 is ENHRY, CDR2 SYGVKD, per germline. The CDR3 bases are TGTGCCATCAGTGAGACGCGGGTGAACACTGAAGCTTTCTTT. This gives the protein CAISETRVNTEAFF.

The chain links TRBV27 to TRBJ2-1; TRBD2 matches at 11 bases. Germline values: CDR1 MNHEY, CDR2 SMNVEV (reference sequence). After removal of 5 bases from V and 3 bases from J, the junction contained 3 bases not matched to a gene. The CDR3 is 15 amino acids. CDR3 sequence (DNA): TGTGCCAGCAGTCCCGGGACTAGCGGCTACAATGAGCAGTTCTTC. It yields the protein CASSPGTSGYNEQFF.

This clone was seen once. The chain employs TRBV28 and TRBJ2-5; 9 nucleotides agree with TRBD2. Germline CDR1 and CDR2: MDHEN and SYDVKM. CDR3 length equals 15 residues. V dropped 6 bases and J dropped 5; count of bases not matched to a gene: 10. Here the CDR3 reads CASRDRAGGGETQYF. In DNA, the CDR3 is TGTGCCAGCAGGGACCGAGCGGGAGGCGGGGAGACCCAGTACTTC. The full variable domain, completed using reference TRBV28 and TRBJ2-5, is DVKVTQSSRYLVKRTGEKVFLECVQDMDHENMFWYRQDPGLGLRLIYFSYDVKMKEKGDIPEGYSVSREKKERFSLILESASTNQTSMYLCASRDRAGGGETQYFGPGTRLLVL.

The chain is built from TRBV7-6 and TRBJ2-3; 13 positions agree with TRBD2. J was trimmed by 4 bases and V by 4 bases; bases with no gene match: 8. The germline V gene has CDR1 SGHVS and CDR2 FNYEAQ. There are 17 residues in the CDR3. The CDR3 DNA sequence: TGTGCCAGCAGCTACCCCAGACTAGCGGGGGGATCAGATACGCAGTATTTT. Its translation is CASSYPRLAGGSDTQYF. The full variable domain, in which reference TRBV7-6 and TRBJ2-3 provide the parts outside the CDR3, is GAGVSQSPRYKVTKRGQDVALRCDPISGHVSLYWYRQALGQGPEFLTYFNYEAQQDKSGLPNDRFSAERPEGSISTLTIQRTEQRDSAMYRCASSYPRLAGGSDTQYFGPGTRLTVL.

The chain recombines TRBV6-5 with TRBJ2-3, with a possible D match to TRBD1 (5 bases). Trimming left V 7 bases short and J 0 bases short, with 14 bases between. CDR1 is MNHEY, CDR2 SVGAGI, per germline. This CDR3 contains 15 residues. DNA of the CDR3: TGTGCCAGCACGCCTCAGGGCCGGAGCACAGATACGCAGTATTTT. This sequence encodes CASTPQGRSTDTQYF.

The V gene is TRBV10-1, the J gene TRBJ2-1; D gene unclear. Germline V gene lookup returns CDR1 WNHNN and CDR2 SYGVQD (reference sequence). The V and J ends lost 8 bases and 8 bases respectively, with 13 bases between them. The CDR3 contains 12 residues. The CDR3 region has the DNA TGCGCCAGCTCCCCGGGTCTCGATGAGCAGTTCTTC. As protein: CASSPGLDEQFF.